This entry features one TCR beta chain sequence. Its antigen is still unknown. This entry belongs to a study of cytotoxic CD8 clonotypes in ibrutinib-treated CLL. Germline V gene sequence: CDR1 SGHTA, CDR2 FQGNSA. V lost 3 bases, J lost 9 bases, and 12 bases stayed unmatched. The CDR3 totals 15 residues. TCRdb keeps only in-frame clones here, not all; method: immunoSEQ multiplex PCR. Of roughly 170,000 clones listed, about four fifths are singletons. The study's findings and limits: Clonality went up at the time of ibrutinib response, stayed stable in sustained remission, and later dropped back toward its baseline level at progression.

The gene calls are TRBV7-2 and TRBJ2-5; 8 bases agree with TRBD1. The sequence came from a human donor with chronic lymphocytic leukemia. Source: PBMCs, taken after 24 months of ibrutinib treatment. CDR3 residues: CASSFSPGQGAAQYF. CDR3 in DNA: TGTGCCAGCAGCTTCAGTCCAGGACAGGGAGCGGCCCAGTACTTC.